The 23 T cell receptor beta chains listed next were all sequenced from one sample in a study of CD8+CD57+ T cells in acquired aplastic anemia. Selection for sequencing was limited to patients who had shown CD8+CD57+ cell expansion by flow cytometry. The TCR beta profiling, which covered VDJ combination and CDR3 sequence, was carried out using genomic DNA as the template. TCRdb re-called the reads through MiXCR, storing one row per CDR3 protein. The repertoire holds around 220,000 distinct CDR3 sequences, 40% to 60% seen once, with 20% in the top ten. Input material: sorted CD4+, CD8+, or CD8+CD57+ T cells (not recorded which) from PBMCs. The source of these receptors is a human donor with aplastic anemia.

The gene calls are TRBV5-1 and TRBJ1-6, with D possibly TRBD1 on 5 matching bases. Looked up from germline, CDR1 is SGHRS and CDR2 is YFSETQ. With 2 bases removed from V and 9 bases from J, the gap between germline ends came to 15 bases. The CDR3 has 15 amino acids. The CDR3 nucleotides are TGCGCCAGCAGCTTAGGGGCCCTGGGGGGTTCACCCCTCCACTTT. Its translation is CASSLGALGGSPLHF.

This chain connects TRBV20-1 to TRBJ1-3, with 9 nucleotides matching TRBD1. The CDR3 is 13 residues long. Germline loops: CDR1 DFQATT, CDR2 SNEGSKA (reference sequence). Trimming took 6 bases from V and 2 from J; bases not matched to a gene: 2. The CDR3 DNA is TGCAGTGCGGACAGGGGAGCTGGAAACACCATATATTTT. Its translation is CSADRGAGNTIYF.

The chain couples TRBV20-1 to TRBJ1-2, with 9 positions matching TRBD1. The CDR3 spans 14 residues. The ends lost 2 bases at V and 4 bases at J; junction bases unmatched: 5. Germline CDR1 and CDR2: DFQATT and SNEGSKA (reference sequence). The CDR3 reads CSARRTGDTYGYTF. DNA of the CDR3: TGCAGTGCTAGACGGACAGGGGATACCTATGGCTACACCTTC.

V gene TRBV19 combines with J gene TRBJ2-7; 10 bases agree with TRBD2. Germline assignment: CDR1 LNHDA and CDR2 SQIVND (reference sequence). CDR3 length equals 16 residues. The V gene end was trimmed by 4 bases and the J gene end by 4 bases; junction bases not matched to a gene: 10. The CDR3 DNA reads as TGTGCCAGTAGTACCGGGACTAGCGCGATGGGTTACGAGCAGTACTTC. This sequence encodes CASSTGTSAMGYEQYF.

As to this clonotype: One base away lies a much larger clone, so this may be a sequencing read error. The chain couples TRBV2 to TRBJ1-4, with TRBD1 matching over 7 bases. CDR3 length: 12 amino acids. Germline CDR1 reads SNHLY; CDR2 reads FYNNEI. The CDR3 coding sequence is TGTGCCAGCAGGACAGGGCATGAAGAACTGTTTTTT. The encoded protein is CASRTGHEELFF.

This clonotype was seen repeatedly, ten times or more. The V and J genes are TRBV20-1 and TRBJ1-2, with 7 bases that match TRBD1. After removal of 6 bases from V and 0 bases from J, the junction contained 7 bases not matched to a gene. The CDR3 covers 14 residues. Germline V CDR1 and CDR2: DFQATT, SNEGSKA (reference sequence). CDR3 loop: CSAKGDSPNYGYTF. In DNA, the CDR3 is TGCAGTGCGAAAGGGGACAGCCCTAACTATGGCTACACCTTC.

The rearrangement links TRBV7-3 to TRBJ1-4, with a weak D call TRBD1 (6 bases). Trimming cost V 3 bases and J 7 bases, with 15 bases left between them. CDR3 length: 15 amino acids. CDR1 and CDR2 from the germline V gene are SGHTA and FQGTGA. CDR3 bases: TGTGCCAGCAGCTTGAGGACAGTTCCACTTGAAAAACTGTTTTTT. As protein: CASSLRTVPLEKLFF.

This clonotype was found a few times. The V gene is TRBV20-1, the J gene TRBJ2-7; 7 nucleotides align to TRBD1. The germline CDR1 and CDR2 sequences are DFQATT and SNEGSKA (reference sequence). The CDR3 covers 16 residues. V dropped 0 bases and J dropped 6; count of bases not matched to a gene: 14. The CDR3 spells CSARDPLTGLTLEQYF. CDR3 DNA: TGCAGTGCTAGAGATCCGCTGACAGGGTTGACCCTCGAGCAGTACTTC.

At least ten counts were recorded for this clonotype. This rearrangement joins TRBV27 to TRBJ1-2; D is possibly TRBD1 (5 bases). Trimming took 0 bases from V and 0 from J, leaving 14 bases between them. The CDR3 length is 17 residues. In germline, CDR1 is MNHEY, CDR2 SMNVEV (reference sequence). In DNA form, the CDR3 reads TGTGCCAGCAGTTTATCGGCACAGGTTAAAGCTAACTATGGCTACACCTTC. Protein sequence: CASSLSAQVKANYGYTF.

The CDR3 region is CASSSKGGDTQYF. CDR3 bases: TGTGCCAGCAGCTCCAAAGGGGGTGATACGCAGTATTTT. The J gene is TRBJ2-3, the V gene TRBV7-9, with D perhaps matching TRBD1 (6 bases). The CDR3 is 13 residues long. V was shortened by 4 bases and J by 6 bases, with 11 bases between the two germline ends. Germline CDR1 reads SEHNR; CDR2 reads FQNEAQ (reference sequence).

The chain joins TRBV18 to TRBJ1-3; TRBD1 aligns across 9 bases. Germline trimming cut 6 bases from V and 2 bases from J; bases unmatched to any gene: 5. The CDR3 is made up of 15 amino acids. From germline, CDR1 is KGHSH and CDR2 LQKENI. CDR3 amino acids: CASSSGTGTGNTIYF. The CDR3 coding sequence is TGTGCCAGCTCGTCAGGGACAGGGACTGGAAACACCATATATTTT. Full variable domain (missing parts from reference TRBV18 and TRBJ1-3): NAGVMQNPRHLVRRRGQEARLRCSPMKGHSHVYWYRQLPEEGLKFMVYLQKENIIDESGMPKERFSAEFPKEGPSILRIQQVVRGDSAAYFCASSSGTGTGNTIYFGEGSWLTVV.

This clonotype was seen ten or more times. The chain couples TRBV6-5 to TRBJ2-2; D gene ambiguous. Trimming removed 5 bases from V and 4 bases from J, with 5 bases in between. From germline, CDR1 is MNHEY and CDR2 SVGAGI. The CDR3 length is 12 residues. The CDR3 region is CASSLSTGELFF. The CDR3, as DNA: TGTGCCAGCAGTCTCAGCACCGGGGAGCTGTTTTTT.

Here the CDR3 DNA reads TGTGCCACCAGCAGCGGACAGGGTAGCGAAGAGACCCAGTACTTC. Protein product: CATSSGQGSEETQYF. This chain uses TRBV15 with TRBJ2-5, with TRBD1 matching 8 bases. After removal of 3 bases from V and 3 bases from J, the junction contained 6 bases not matched to a gene. This CDR3 contains 15 residues. Germline values: CDR1 LNHNV, CDR2 YYDKDF (reference sequence).

The chain combines TRBV11-2 with TRBJ1-3; D gene uncertain. The CDR3 spans 16 residues. Germline assignment: CDR1 SGHAT and CDR2 FQNNGV. Trimming stripped 3 bases from V and 1 base from J, with 13 bases between. CDR3 sequence reads: CASSFFTASSGNTIYF. DNA for the CDR3: TGTGCCAGCAGCTTTTTTACAGCTTCATCTGGAAACACCATATATTTT.

As to this clonotype: One base away lies a much larger clone, so this may be a sequencing read error. V and J are TRBV3-1 and TRBJ1-4; D gene unclear. This CDR3 has 11 amino acids. V lost 0 bases, J lost 13 bases, and 6 bases lay in between. The germline gives CDR1 LGHDT, CDR2 YNNKEL (reference sequence). The CDR3: CASSQDGRLFF. The DNA for the CDR3 is TGTGCCAGCAGCCAAGACGGAAGACTGTTTTTT.

There are many counts of this clonotype. This CDR3 reads CASSNPGITEAFF. The CDR3 nucleotides are TGTGCCAGCAGCAACCCAGGGATCACTGAAGCTTTCTTT. The chain is built from TRBV7-2 and TRBJ1-1; possibly TRBD1 for D (5 bases). The CDR3 contains 13 residues. V was pared by 5 bases and J by 4 bases, with 11 bases between. CDR1 and CDR2 from the germline V gene are SGHTA and FQGNSA.

This clonotype was seen many times. This chain connects TRBV7-9 to TRBJ2-7, with TRBD1 matching over 9 bases. The V gene's germline CDR1 is SEHNR and CDR2 FQNEAQ (reference sequence). V was clipped by 2 bases and J by 0 bases; unmatched bases: 8. The CDR3 totals 17 residues. CDR3 region: CASSLQTGTGHSYEQYF. In nucleotides, the CDR3 is TGTGCCAGCAGCTTACAGACCGGGACAGGGCACTCCTACGAGCAGTACTTC.

The genes are TRBV15 and TRBJ2-7; TRBD2 agrees at 13 bases. The CDR3 has 16 residues. V shed 3 bases, J shed 6 bases, and the junction held 8 bases outside the gene matches. CDR1 and CDR2 from the germline V gene are LNHNV and YYDKDF (reference sequence). As DNA, the CDR3 is TGTGCCACCAGCAGCCGGACTAGCGGGGGCGCGGGCGAGCAGTACTTC. Amino acid sequence: CATSSRTSGGAGEQYF.

This clonotype appeared many times. This rearrangement joins TRBV6-4 to TRBJ2-1, with no clear D. Germline V lookup: CDR1 MRHNA, CDR2 SNTAGT. V lost 6 bases to trimming and J lost 5 bases, with 11 bases between them. The CDR3 runs to 13 residues. In DNA, the CDR3 is TGTGCCAGCAGCGTCAGCGTCAACAATGAGCAGTTCTTC. Its translation: CASSVSVNNEQFF.

The chain links TRBV20-1 to TRBJ1-2, with 12 bases lining up with TRBD1. Per the germline V gene, CDR1 is DFQATT and CDR2 is SNEGSKA (reference sequence). The junction had 16 bases not matched to a gene; V was cut back by 6 bases and J by 8 bases. This CDR3 contains 16 residues. CDR3 bases: TGCAGTGCCCACCCGCTCCCGGGACAGGGGGCAAAAGGCTACACCTTC. Translated: CSAHPLPGQGAKGYTF.

Note on this clonotype: This may arise from a read error, as a much more abundant clone is one base away. J is TRBJ1-1 and V is TRBV9, with D unclear. The length of the CDR3 is 15 residues. CDR1 and CDR2 from the germline V gene are SGDLS and YYNGEE. The CDR3 DNA reads TGTGCCAGCAGCGTAGGACAAGTGGCGAACACTAAAGCTTTCTTT. Amino acid sequence: CASSVGQVANTKAFF.

The gene calls are TRBV12-3 or TRBV12-4 and TRBJ2-7; 7 bases align to TRBD1. The V and J ends lost 6 bases and 4 bases, in that order; junction bases with no gene match: 15. The CDR3 spans 16 residues. CDR3 nucleotide sequence: TGTGCCAGCAGCCGCGGTGGCGTACAGGGGAATTACGAGCAGTACTTC. This codes for CASSRGGVQGNYEQYF.

The chain links TRBV28 to TRBJ1-4; 8 bases are shared with TRBD1. Germline V gene lookup returns CDR1 MDHEN and CDR2 SYDVKM. This CDR3 region has 14 residues. With V trimmed by 5 bases and J by 8 bases, 7 bases remained unmatched. CDR3 coding DNA: TGTGCCAGCAGTCCAACAGGGGGACAAGAAAAACTGTTTTTT. Amino acid sequence: CASSPTGGQEKLFF.